The 17 T cell receptor beta chains given below trace back to one sample, sequenced in a study of blood T cell repertoires in COVID-19. Some clones are missing from TCRdb's copy, which holds only in-frame ones; the method was immunoSEQ multiplex PCR. The table has about 190,000 clones, around 84% seen once. Sample: PBMCs or T cells enriched from blood (not recorded which). The receptors derive from a woman aged 25 to 39 who had been exposed to COVID-19.

This chain joins TRBV4-3 and TRBJ1-2, with D possibly being TRBD1 (5 bases). Trimming took off 0 bases at V and 8 bases at J, with 10 bases between the two ends. The germline V gene has CDR1 LGHNA and CDR2 YSLEER. This CDR3 region has 13 residues. CDR3 nucleotide sequence: TGCGCCAGCAGCCAAGACTGGGGGGACGGCTACACCTTC. This gives the protein CASSQDWGDGYTF.

The CDR3 DNA is TGCAGTGTGACGGGGGCCTACGAGCAGTACTTC. Amino acid sequence: CSVTGAYEQYF. V usage is TRBV20-1 and J usage is TRBJ2-7; D is possibly TRBD2 (6 bases). Germline V gene data show CDR1 as DFQATT and CDR2 as SNEGSKA (reference sequence). Trimming cost V 7 bases and J 2 bases, with 9 bases left between them. The CDR3 consists of 11 residues.

This clone was seen only a few times. CDR3: CASSSNSGGGSDTQYF. The CDR3 nucleotides are TGTGCCAGCAGCTCAAATAGCGGGGGGGGTTCAGATACGCAGTATTTT. The genes are TRBV7-6 and TRBJ2-3; 11 nucleotides line up with TRBD2. CDR3 size: 16 residues. Germline CDR1 reads SGHVS; CDR2 reads FNYEAQ. V trimming: 4 bases; J trimming: 4 bases; junction bases outside the gene matches: 7. Combining the CDR3 with reference TRBV7-6 and TRBJ2-3 gives the whole variable domain GAGVSQSPRYKVTKRGQDVALRCDPISGHVSLYWYRQALGQGPEFLTYFNYEAQQDKSGLPNDRFSAERPEGSISTLTIQRTEQRDSAMYRCASSSNSGGGSDTQYFGPGTRLTVL.

The rearrangement links TRBV5-1 to TRBJ2-1; 9 bases are a match to TRBD1. Per germline, CDR1 SGHRS and CDR2 YFSETQ. After removal of 4 bases from V and 0 bases from J, the junction contained 2 bases not matched to a gene. CDR3 length: 15 amino acids. CDR3 sequence reads: CASSQDRGSYNEQFF. The CDR3 bases are TGCGCCAGCAGCCAGGACAGGGGCTCCTACAATGAGCAGTTCTTC. The whole variable domain, remainder taken from reference TRBV5-1 and TRBJ2-1, is KAGVTQTPRYLIKTRGQQVTLSCSPISGHRSVSWYQQTPGQGLQFLFEYFSETQRNKGNFPGRFSGRQFSNSRSEMNVSTLELGDSALYLCASSQDRGSYNEQFFGPGTRLTVL.

The chain has TRBV2 and TRBJ2-1; D is perhaps TRBD2 (6 bases). Germline V lookup: CDR1 SNHLY, CDR2 FYNNEI. The CDR3 covers 15 residues. The V end lost 3 bases, the J end lost 2 bases, and 11 bases lay between the germline ends. The CDR3 DNA reads TGTGCCAGCAGTGAGTCGGGACTGCCCTACAATGAGCAGTTCTTC. Translated: CASSESGLPYNEQFF. The variable domain in full, completed from reference TRBV2 and TRBJ2-1, reads EPEVTQTPSHQVTQMGQEVILRCVPISNHLYFYWYRQILGQKVEFLVSFYNNEISEKSEIFDDQFSVERPDGSNFTLKIRSTKLEDSAMYFCASSESGLPYNEQFFGPGTRLTVL.

This chain's CDR3 is CASRQGLYSNQPQHF. The CDR3 DNA reads TGTGCCAGCAGACAGGGCCTATATAGCAATCAGCCCCAGCATTTT. The chain links TRBV6-5 to TRBJ1-5; a weak D match, TRBD1 (6 bases). This CDR3 comprises 15 residues. CDR1 and CDR2 (germline): MNHEY, SVGAGI. V dropped 6 bases and J dropped 0 bases, with 12 bases sitting between them.

The gene calls are TRBV11-2 and TRBJ2-3; TRBD1 is a possible D gene (6 bases). The CDR3 consists of 12 residues. Germline loops: CDR1 SGHAT, CDR2 FQNNGV. V was trimmed by 4 bases and J by 4 bases, leaving 6 bases between them. DNA for the CDR3: TGTGCCAGCAGCTCAGGGGCAGATACGCAGTATTTT. Its protein is CASSSGADTQYF.

The chain employs TRBV2 and TRBJ1-2, with no clear D. V lost 2 bases, J lost 8 bases, and 9 bases lay in between. CDR3 length equals 12 residues. Germline assignment: CDR1 SNHLY and CDR2 FYNNEI. The CDR3 here is CASSELMRGYTF. The CDR3 nucleotides are TGTGCCAGCAGTGAATTAATGAGGGGCTACACCTTC.

The chain carries TRBV13 and TRBJ2-4; D ambiguous. The CDR3 has 14 residues. Germline lookup yields CDR1 PRHDT and CDR2 FYEKMQ (reference sequence). V lost 1 base, J lost 1 base, and 5 bases lay in between. CDR3 residues: CASSLAGAKNIQYF. The CDR3 nucleotides are TGTGCCAGCAGCTTAGCCGGGGCCAAAAACATTCAGTACTTC.

The V and J genes are TRBV10-3 and TRBJ1-5, with 12 bases fitting TRBD1. V dropped 5 bases and J dropped 6; count of bases not matched to a gene: 5. Germline V CDR1 and CDR2: ENHRY, SYGVKD. The CDR3 runs 15 residues. This CDR3 is CAISRDRGRSQPQHF. The CDR3 DNA is TGTGCCATCAGTAGGGACAGGGGGCGTAGTCAGCCCCAGCATTTT.

This chain connects TRBV7-2 to TRBJ2-2, with TRBD2 as a possible D gene (6 bases). V was pared by 1 base and J by 5 bases, with 17 bases between. Per germline, CDR1 SGHTA and CDR2 FQGNSA. The CDR3 is made up of 17 amino acids. The CDR3 loop reads CASSLEVRRGTTGELFF. CDR3 bases: TGTGCCAGCAGCTTAGAAGTACGGCGGGGAACTACCGGGGAGCTGTTTTTT. Full variable domain (rest looked up from reference TRBV7-2 and TRBJ2-2): GAGVSQSPSNKVTEKGKDVELRCDPISGHTALYWYRQSLGQGLEFLIYFQGNSAPDKSGLPSDRFSAERTGGSVSTLTIQRTQQEDSAVYLCASSLEVRRGTTGELFFGEGSRLTVL.

V gene TRBV6-6 combines with J gene TRBJ1-6, with D unclear. V was cut by 7 bases and J by 10 bases, with 20 bases left in between. CDR3 size: 15 residues. Germline V gene data show CDR1 as MNHNY and CDR2 as SVGAGI (reference sequence). CDR3 nucleotides: TGTGCCAGCACCCAAATGAGGCAAAACGGATCACCCCTCCACTTT. Protein: CASTQMRQNGSPLHF.

The chain couples TRBV12-5 to TRBJ1-2; TRBD1 is a possible D gene (6 bases). The CDR3 has 17 amino acids. The V gene's germline CDR1 is LGHNT and CDR2 FRNRAP. Trimming left V 4 bases short and J 5 bases short, with 23 bases between. The CDR3 nucleotides are TGTGCTAGTGGTTCCCCCCTCAAGGGGGGGAAAGGATATGGCTACACCTTC. It codes for CASGSPLKGGKGYGYTF.

This clone was seen a few times. This chain links TRBV12-3 or TRBV12-4 with TRBJ1-2; D is unclear. V dropped 8 bases and J dropped 9 bases, with 13 bases sitting between them. The CDR3 is 11 amino acids. CDR3 sequence: CASERAGSYTF. The CDR3 coding sequence is TGTGCCAGCGAGCGGGCGGGGAGCTACACCTTC.

The rearrangement joins TRBV19 to TRBJ2-7, with D tentatively TRBD1 (5 bases). Germline values: CDR1 LNHDA, CDR2 SQIVND (reference sequence). Trimming left V 3 bases short and J 6 bases short, with 9 bases between. The CDR3 is 12 amino acids. The CDR3 DNA is TGTGCCAGTAGTATTGGGGCCCTCGAGCAGTACTTC. Its translation: CASSIGALEQYF.

This chain joins TRBV6-4 and TRBJ2-2, with TRBD1 matching 8 bases. Trimming took 7 bases from V and 4 from J; bases not matched to a gene: 5. This CDR3 is built from 14 residues. CDR1 and CDR2 from the germline V gene are MRHNA and SNTAGT. CDR3 nucleotides: TGTGCCAGCACCCAAGACAGGGGCACCGGGGAGCTGTTTTTT. This codes for CASTQDRGTGELFF.

This chain links TRBV12-5 with TRBJ2-3, with 7 bases identical to TRBD2. This CDR3 has 17 residues. The V and J ends lost 9 bases and 0 bases, in that order; junction bases with no gene match: 15. Germline V gives CDR1 LGHNT, CDR2 FRNRAP. DNA of the CDR3: TGTGCTAGCAGCAAGGGTCGCGGGGGTTCTAGCACAGATACGCAGTATTTT. Amino acid sequence: CASSKGRGGSSTDTQYF.